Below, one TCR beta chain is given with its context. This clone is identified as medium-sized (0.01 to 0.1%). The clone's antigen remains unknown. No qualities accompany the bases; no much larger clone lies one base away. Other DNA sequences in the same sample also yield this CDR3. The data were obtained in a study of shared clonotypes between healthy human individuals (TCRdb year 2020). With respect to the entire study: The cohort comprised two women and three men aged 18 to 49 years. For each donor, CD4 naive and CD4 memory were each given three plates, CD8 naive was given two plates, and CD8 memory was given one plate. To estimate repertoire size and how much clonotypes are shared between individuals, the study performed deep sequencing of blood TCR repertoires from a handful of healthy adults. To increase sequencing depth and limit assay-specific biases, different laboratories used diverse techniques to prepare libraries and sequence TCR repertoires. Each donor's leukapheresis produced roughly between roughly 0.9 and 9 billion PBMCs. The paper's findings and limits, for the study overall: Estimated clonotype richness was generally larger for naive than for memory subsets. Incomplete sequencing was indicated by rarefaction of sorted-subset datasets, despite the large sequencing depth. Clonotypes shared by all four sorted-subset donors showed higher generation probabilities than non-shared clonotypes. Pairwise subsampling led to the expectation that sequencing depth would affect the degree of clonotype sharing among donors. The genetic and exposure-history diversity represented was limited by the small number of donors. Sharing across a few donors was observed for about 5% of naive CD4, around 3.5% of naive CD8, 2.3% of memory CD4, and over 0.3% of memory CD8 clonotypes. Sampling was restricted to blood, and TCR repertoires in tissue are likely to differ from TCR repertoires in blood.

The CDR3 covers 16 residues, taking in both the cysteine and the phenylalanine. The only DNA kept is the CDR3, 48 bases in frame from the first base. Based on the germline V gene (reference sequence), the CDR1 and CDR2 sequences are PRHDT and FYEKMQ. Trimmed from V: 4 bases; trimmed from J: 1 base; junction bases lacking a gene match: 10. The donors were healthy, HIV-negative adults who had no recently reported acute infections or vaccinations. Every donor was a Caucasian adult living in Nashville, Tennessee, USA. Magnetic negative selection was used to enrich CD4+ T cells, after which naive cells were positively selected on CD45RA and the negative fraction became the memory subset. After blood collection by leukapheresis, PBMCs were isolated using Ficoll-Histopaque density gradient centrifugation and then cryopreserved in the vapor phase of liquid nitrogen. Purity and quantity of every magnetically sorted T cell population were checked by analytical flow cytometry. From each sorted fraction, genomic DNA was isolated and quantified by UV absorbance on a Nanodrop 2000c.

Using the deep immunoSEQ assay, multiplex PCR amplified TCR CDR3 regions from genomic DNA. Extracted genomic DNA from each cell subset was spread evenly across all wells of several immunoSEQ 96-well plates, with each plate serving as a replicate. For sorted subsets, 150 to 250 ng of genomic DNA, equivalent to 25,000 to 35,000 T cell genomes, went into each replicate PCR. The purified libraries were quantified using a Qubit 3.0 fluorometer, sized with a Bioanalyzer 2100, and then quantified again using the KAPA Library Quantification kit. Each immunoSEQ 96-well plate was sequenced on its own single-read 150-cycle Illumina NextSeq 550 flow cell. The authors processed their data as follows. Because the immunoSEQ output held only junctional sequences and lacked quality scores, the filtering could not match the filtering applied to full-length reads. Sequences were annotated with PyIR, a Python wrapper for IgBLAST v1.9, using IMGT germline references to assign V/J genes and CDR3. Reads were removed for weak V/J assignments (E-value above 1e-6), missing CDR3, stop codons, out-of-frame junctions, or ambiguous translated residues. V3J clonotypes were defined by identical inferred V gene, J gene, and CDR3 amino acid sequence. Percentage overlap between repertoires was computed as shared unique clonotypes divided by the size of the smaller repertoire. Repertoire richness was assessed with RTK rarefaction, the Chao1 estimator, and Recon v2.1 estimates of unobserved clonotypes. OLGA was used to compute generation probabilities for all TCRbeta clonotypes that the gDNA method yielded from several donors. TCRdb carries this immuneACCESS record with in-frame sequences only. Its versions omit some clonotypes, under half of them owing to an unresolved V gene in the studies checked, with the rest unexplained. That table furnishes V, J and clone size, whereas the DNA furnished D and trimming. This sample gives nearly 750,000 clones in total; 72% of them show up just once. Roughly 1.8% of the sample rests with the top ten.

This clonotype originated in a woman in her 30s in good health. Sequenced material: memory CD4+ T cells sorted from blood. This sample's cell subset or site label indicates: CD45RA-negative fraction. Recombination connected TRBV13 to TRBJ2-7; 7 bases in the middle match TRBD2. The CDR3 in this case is CASSSPLAGESYEQYF. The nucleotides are TGTGCCAGCAGCTCGCCCTTGGCGGGGGAGTCCTACGAGCAGTACTTC.